The text below deals with one TCR beta chain. Per germline, CDR1 MDHEN and CDR2 SYDVKM. J gave up 3 bases and V 6 bases, and 8 bases lay outside the gene matches. The CDR3 contains 16 residues. The authors ran a second PCR of about 6 to 11 cycles using a sample-barcoded 5' primer and a J-beta primer mix. TCRdb reprocessed the 5' RACE reads via MiXCR and lists one record per CDR3 protein. The sample has around 1,000,000 distinct CDR3 sequences, roughly 24% seen once; the top ten hold less than 0.85%. These data are taken from a study of blood T cells in healthy people across ages. These data were also reused for a study on T cells of mothers and their children. That paper adds: A few healthy Caucasian mothers and their six children donated.

This receptor was taken from a girl aged 2-10 years in good health. The gene calls are TRBV28 and TRBJ1-6; 7 nucleotides line up with TRBD1. What was sequenced was blood. In DNA, the CDR3 is TGTGCCAGCAGGTTGACCGGGACAGACTATAATTCACCCCTCCACTTT. It translates to CASRLTGTDYNSPLHF.